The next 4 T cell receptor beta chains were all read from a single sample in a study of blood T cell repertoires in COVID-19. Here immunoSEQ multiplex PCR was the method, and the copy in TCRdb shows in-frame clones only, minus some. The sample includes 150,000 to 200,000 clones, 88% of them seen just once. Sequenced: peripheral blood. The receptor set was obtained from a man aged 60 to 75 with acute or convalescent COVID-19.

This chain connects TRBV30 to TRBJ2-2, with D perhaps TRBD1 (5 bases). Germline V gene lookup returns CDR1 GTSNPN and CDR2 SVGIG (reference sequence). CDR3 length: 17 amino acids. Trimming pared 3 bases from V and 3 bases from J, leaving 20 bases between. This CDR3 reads CAWSDLWGQDHTGELFF. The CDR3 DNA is TGTGCCTGGAGCGACTTATGGGGCCAAGACCACACCGGGGAGCTGTTTTTT.

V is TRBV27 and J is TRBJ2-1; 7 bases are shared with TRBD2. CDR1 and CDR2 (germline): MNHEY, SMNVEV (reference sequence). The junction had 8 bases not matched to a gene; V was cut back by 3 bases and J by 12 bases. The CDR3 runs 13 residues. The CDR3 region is CASSFGGSGSQFF. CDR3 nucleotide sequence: TGTGCCAGCAGTTTCGGTGGTAGCGGGTCGCAGTTCTTC.

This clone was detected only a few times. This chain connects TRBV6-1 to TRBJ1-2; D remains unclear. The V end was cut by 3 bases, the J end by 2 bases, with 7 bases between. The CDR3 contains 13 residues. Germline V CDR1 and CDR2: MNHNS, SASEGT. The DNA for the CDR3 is TGTGCCAGCAGTGACAGGTCGAACTATGGCTACACCTTC. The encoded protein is CASSDRSNYGYTF.

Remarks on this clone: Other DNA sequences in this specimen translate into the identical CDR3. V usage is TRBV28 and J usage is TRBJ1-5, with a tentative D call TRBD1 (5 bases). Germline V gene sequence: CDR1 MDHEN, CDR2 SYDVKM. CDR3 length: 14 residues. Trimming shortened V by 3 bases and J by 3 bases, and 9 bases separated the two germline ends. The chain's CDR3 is CASSFGGNNQPQHF. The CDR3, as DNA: TGTGCCAGCAGTTTCGGGGGGAACAATCAGCCCCAGCATTTT.